The sequence of this T cell receptor (beta chain) was determined in a study of early T cells in non-severe SARS-CoV-2 infection. Study-level information: It was bulk RNA from unsorted whole blood that was sequenced, and the chains were unpaired.

Germline lookup yields CDR1 KGHSH and CDR2 LQKENI. The CDR3 has 13 amino acids. V was clipped by 8 bases and J by 6 bases, with 13 bases between them. The study's findings and limits: Private and CD4 specificities were missed by VDJdb matching, which favored anti-spike CD8 responses.

Comments on this clonotype: What it binds is not known.

TCRdb processed the 5' RACE reads anew with MiXCR; each CDR3 protein has one entry. The repertoire includes some 80,000 distinct CDR3 sequences, more than 10% of them detected once, and around 15% sits in the top ten. The chain is built from TRBV18 and TRBJ1-4; possible D gene TRBD1, 5 bases. The TCR originated in an adult who was a healthcare worker with PCR-confirmed SARS-CoV-2 infection or an uninfected control (not recorded which). The donor label of this sample is uncertain. The sequences come from whole blood, collected at baseline. The CDR3 DNA follows: TGTGCCAGCCAAAAGGGGCGGGATGAAAAACTGTTTTTT. This sequence encodes CASQKGRDEKLFF.